This paragraph reports one T cell receptor beta chain. The entry originates in a study of blood T cell repertoires in COVID-19. Across the whole study: Spain, Italy and the United States supplied samples that represented acute and convalescent COVID-19. In each case, the material was cDNA or gDNA derived from T cells, B-cell-depleted T cells, or PBMCs.

V was cut by 0 bases and J by 0 bases, with 9 bases left in between. CDR3 size: 16 residues. Germline V gene sequence: CDR1 SGHRS, CDR2 YFSETQ. In the original workflow: Cell counts per sample came from amplifying reference gene primers. Generated by immunoSEQ multiplex PCR, the TCRdb table keeps only in-frame clones and is missing some. V and J calls and clone size follow that table, whereas D and trimming were derived from the DNA. Of about 250,000 clones detected, about four fifths appear once; the ten largest clones hold about 4.4%. What was sequenced was peripheral blood. This clonotype was sampled from a man aged 45-65 years with active or convalescent COVID-19. V and J are TRBV5-1 and TRBJ1-4; D may be TRBD1 (5 bases). The CDR3 region is CASSLAGTATNEKLFF. The CDR3 DNA reads as TGCGCCAGCAGCTTGGCCGGGACTGCAACTAATGAAAAACTGTTTTTT.